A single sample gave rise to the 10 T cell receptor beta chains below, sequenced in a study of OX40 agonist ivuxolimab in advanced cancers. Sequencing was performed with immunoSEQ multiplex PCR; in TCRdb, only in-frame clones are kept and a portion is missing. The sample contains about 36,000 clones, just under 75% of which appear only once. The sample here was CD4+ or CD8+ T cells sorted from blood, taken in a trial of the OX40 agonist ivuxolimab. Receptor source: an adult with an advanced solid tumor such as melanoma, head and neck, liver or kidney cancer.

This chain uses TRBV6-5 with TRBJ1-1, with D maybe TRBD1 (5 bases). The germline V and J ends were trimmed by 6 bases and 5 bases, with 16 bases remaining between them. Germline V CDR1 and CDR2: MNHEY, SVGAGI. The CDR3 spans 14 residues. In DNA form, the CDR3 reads TGTGCCAGCAGCTCCCGGACAATTATTACTGAAGCTTTCTTT. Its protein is CASSSRTIITEAFF.

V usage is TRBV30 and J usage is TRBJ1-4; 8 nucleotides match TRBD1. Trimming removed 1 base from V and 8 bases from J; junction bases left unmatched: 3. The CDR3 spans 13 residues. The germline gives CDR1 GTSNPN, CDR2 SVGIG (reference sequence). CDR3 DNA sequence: TGTGCCTGGAGTGACAGGGGGATCGAAAAACTGTTTTTT. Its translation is CAWSDRGIEKLFF.

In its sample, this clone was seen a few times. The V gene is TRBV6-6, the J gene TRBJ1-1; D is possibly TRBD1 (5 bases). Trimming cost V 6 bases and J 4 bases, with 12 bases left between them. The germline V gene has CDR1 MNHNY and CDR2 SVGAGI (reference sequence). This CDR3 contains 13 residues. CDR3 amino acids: CASSGDRATEAFF. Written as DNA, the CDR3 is TGTGCCAGCAGCGGCGACAGAGCCACTGAAGCTTTCTTT.

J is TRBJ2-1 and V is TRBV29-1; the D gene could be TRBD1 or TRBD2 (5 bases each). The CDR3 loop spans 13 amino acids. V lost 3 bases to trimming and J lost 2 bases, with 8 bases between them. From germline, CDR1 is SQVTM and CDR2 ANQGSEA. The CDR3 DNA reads TGCAGCGTTGAGGGGGAGACCTACAATGAGCAGTTCTTC. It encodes CSVEGETYNEQFF.

DNA of the CDR3: TGTGCCAGCCGACAAGCAGTCGGCTACACCTTC. It translates to CASRQAVGYTF. V and J are TRBV28 and TRBJ1-2; D is undetermined. The V and J ends lost 8 bases and 8 bases respectively, with 12 bases between them. CDR3 size: 11 residues. Germline V lookup: CDR1 MDHEN, CDR2 SYDVKM.

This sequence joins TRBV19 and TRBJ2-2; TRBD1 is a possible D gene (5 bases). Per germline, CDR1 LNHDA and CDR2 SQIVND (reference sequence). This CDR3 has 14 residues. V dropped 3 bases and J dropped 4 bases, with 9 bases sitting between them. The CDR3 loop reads CASSIDRATGELFF. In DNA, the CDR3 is TGTGCCAGTAGTATCGACAGAGCCACCGGGGAGCTGTTTTTT.

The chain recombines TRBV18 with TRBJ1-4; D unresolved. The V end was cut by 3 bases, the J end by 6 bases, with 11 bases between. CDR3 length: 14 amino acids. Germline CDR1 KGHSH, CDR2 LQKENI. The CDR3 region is CASSPSGSHEKLFF. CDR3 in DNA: TGTGCCAGCTCACCCAGCGGCTCCCATGAAAAACTGTTTTTT.

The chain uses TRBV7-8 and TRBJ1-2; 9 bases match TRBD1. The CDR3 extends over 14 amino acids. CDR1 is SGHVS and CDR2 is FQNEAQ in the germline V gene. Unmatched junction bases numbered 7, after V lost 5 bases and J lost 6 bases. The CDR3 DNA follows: TGTGCCAGCAGCGGGGGGACAGGGAAACATGGCTACACCTTC. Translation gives CASSGGTGKHGYTF.

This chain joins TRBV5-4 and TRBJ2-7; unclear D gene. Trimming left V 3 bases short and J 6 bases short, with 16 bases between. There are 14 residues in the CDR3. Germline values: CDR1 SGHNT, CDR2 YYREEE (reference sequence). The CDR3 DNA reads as TGTGCCAGCAGCTCGTTTAGGGCCCCACGCGAGCAGTACGTC. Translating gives CASSSFRAPREQYV.

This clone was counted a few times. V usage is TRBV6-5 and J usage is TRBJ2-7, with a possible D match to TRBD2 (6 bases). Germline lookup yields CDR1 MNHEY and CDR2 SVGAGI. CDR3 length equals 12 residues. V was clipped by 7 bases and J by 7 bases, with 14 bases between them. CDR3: CASTERREEQYF. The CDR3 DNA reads TGTGCCAGCACCGAACGGAGGGAAGAGCAGTACTTC.